This TCR beta chain is from a study of T cell repertoires in cytomegalovirus infection. On the study more broadly: Well-studied HLA-B-restricted CMV epitopes were used in the study alongside recently identified HLA-C-restricted ones. Through public TCR beta signatures, both CMV infection and matching HLA type were indicated. The study, taken as a whole, reports: The cumulative frequency of public TCR beta families identified carriers of CMV plus the relevant HLA.

The CDR3 sequence is 15 residues long. Germline V gives CDR1 SGHTA, CDR2 FQGNSA. With regard to this clonotype: Its matching antigen is unknown. With a much larger clone just one base away, this may be a read error.

MiXCR, run by TCRdb on the reads, gives a single entry per CDR3 protein. The table includes approximately 990,000 distinct CDR3 sequences, approximately 33% detected once. The sequencing used cultured CD8+ T cells from PBMCs, collected from culture after CMV antigen stimulation. The J gene is TRBJ2-1, the V gene TRBV7-2, with D possibly matching TRBD2 (5 bases). The origin of this receptor is a human donor in good health (CMV status not recorded). Some clones in this sample may be carry-over from other donors' samples. This chain's CDR3 is CASSLARAVYTEQFF. The CDR3, as DNA: TGTGCCAGCAGCTTAGCGAGGGCCGTCTACACTGAGCAGTTCTTC. The entire variable domain, with the rest obtained from reference TRBV7-2 and TRBJ2-1, is as follows: GAGVSQSPSNKVTEKGKDVELRCDPISGHTALYWYRQSLGQGLEFLIYFQGNSAPDKSGLPSDRFSAERTGGSVSTLTIQRTQQEDSAVYLCASSLARAVYTEQFFGPGTRLTVL.